This T cell receptor beta chain appears in the sequencing data of a study of identical twins. Study-wide results and caveats: High-abundance cord blood beta clonotypes had fewer insertions; memory repertoires showed none. Beta out-of-frame sequences showed weaker excess twin sharing.

CDR3 size: 15 residues. V lost 2 bases, J lost 6 bases, and 2 bases stayed unmatched. Germline assignment: CDR1 DFQATT and CDR2 SNEGSKA (reference sequence). The donor group consisted entirely of healthy Caucasians. In TCRdb, the 5' RACE reads were re-called with MiXCR into one record per CDR3 protein. Here the sample spans 410,000 or so distinct CDR3 sequences, approximately 17% being singletons. Many counts were recorded for this clonotype. Antigen specificity is unknown. V is TRBV20-1 and J is TRBJ2-2; 14 bases are shared with TRBD2. The clonotype was recovered from a man aged 45-60 years in good health. Sequenced: naive T cells sorted from blood. CDR3 sequence reads: CSARRLAGGPGELFF. The CDR3 DNA is TGCAGTGCTAGACGACTAGCGGGAGGGCCCGGGGAGCTGTTTTTT.